Listed here is a single TCR beta chain. Profiled with immunoSEQ multiplex PCR; TCRdb holds only in-frame clones, not every one. Of under 300,000 clones in the sample, 75% to 90% were seen once. This specimen comes from a study of blood T cell repertoires in COVID-19. This CDR3 region has 14 residues. V was trimmed by 3 bases and J by 7 bases, leaving 15 bases between them. Germline lookup yields CDR1 KGHSH and CDR2 LQKENI. This chain uses TRBV18 with TRBJ1-2; TRBD1 is a possible D gene (6 bases). This clonotype originated in a woman aged 70-85 years with COVID-19, enrolled during active disease. Sequencing was performed on peripheral blood. As DNA, the CDR3 is TGTGCCAGCTCACCCTCAAGGGGGAGCGGTGGCTACACCTTC. Its translation is CASSPSRGSGGYTF.